The subject of this entry is one T cell receptor (beta chain). The data stem from a study of blood T cell repertoires in COVID-19. Looking at the study overall: Researchers got acute and convalescent COVID-19 samples from the United States, Italy and Spain. Nucleic acid was either cDNA or gDNA, and it came from T cells, B-cell-depleted T cells, or PBMCs.

The germline CDR1 and CDR2 sequences are LNHDA and SQIVND (reference sequence). V was pared by 7 bases and J by 2 bases, with 15 bases between. The CDR3 covers 14 residues. As processed by the authors: Researchers report that nucleated cell counts were estimated from reference gene primer amplification. The table came from immunoSEQ multiplex PCR; TCRdb's copy has only in-frame clones and leaves some out. The V and J calls and clone size were taken over from that table, and D and trimming were inferred from the DNA. The sample lists tens of thousands of clones, more than 85% occurring once. The rearrangement links TRBV19 to TRBJ2-7, with a weak D call TRBD1 (6 bases). The receptor's source is a man in his fifties with active COVID-19. The sequencing sample was made of peripheral blood. The CDR3 coding sequence is TGTGCCAGTACCCGGACAGCCGACACCTACGAGCAGTACTTC. The encoded protein is CASTRTADTYEQYF.